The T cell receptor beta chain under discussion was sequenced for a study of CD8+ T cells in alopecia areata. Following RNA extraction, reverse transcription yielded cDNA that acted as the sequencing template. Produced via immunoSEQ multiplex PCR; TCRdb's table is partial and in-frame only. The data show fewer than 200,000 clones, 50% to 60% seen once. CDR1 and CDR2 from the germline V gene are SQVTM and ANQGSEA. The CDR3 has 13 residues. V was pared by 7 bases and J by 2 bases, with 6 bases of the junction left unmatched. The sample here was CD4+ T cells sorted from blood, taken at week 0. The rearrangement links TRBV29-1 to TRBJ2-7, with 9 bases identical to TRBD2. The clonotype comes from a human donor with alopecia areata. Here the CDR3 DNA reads TGCAGCGGCGGCGGCGGGGGGGCCTACGAGCAGTACTTC. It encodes CSGGGGGAYEQYF.